This TCR beta chain was identified during a study of cytomegalovirus exposure and HLA in healthy donors. The donors belonged to the approximately 130-subject validation cohort, separate from the roughly 710-subject first cohort. TCRdb's table, derived via immunoSEQ multiplex PCR, lists solely in-frame clones and lacks some. The data show about 190,000 clones, roughly 80% seen once. The CDR3 is 15 residues long. Germline values: CDR1 SGDLS, CDR2 YYNGEE. J lost 5 bases, V lost 2 bases, and 2 bases had no gene match. The sequencing sample was made of PBMCs. The V gene is TRBV9, the J gene TRBJ2-1, with 12 bases identical to TRBD1. This TCR was recovered from a man aged 18 to 29 in good health and CMV-seropositive. This CDR3 reads CASSVGTGGHNEQFF. CDR3 nucleotide sequence: TGTGCCAGCAGCGTTGGGACAGGGGGCCACAATGAGCAGTTCTTC.